The present TCR beta chain was sequenced within a study of cytomegalovirus exposure and HLA in healthy donors. As for this clone: Its antigen remains unidentified. The junction departs from the called germline gene at one end, perhaps through a read error.

CDR3 size: 14 residues. Germline assignment: CDR1 SGHNT and CDR2 YYREEE (reference sequence). The PCR was carried out with 60 Vbeta primers and 13 Jbeta primers. Here immunoSEQ multiplex PCR was the method, and the copy in TCRdb shows in-frame clones only, minus some. The clone table shows approximately 190,000 clones, with the ten largest holding roughly 0.74%. Study-level results: Later analysis placed DRB1 highest and HLA-C lowest in TCR association rates, which differed by HLA locus. It is likely that the observed cluster of highly shared sequence variants was a sequencing artifact.

Sequencing was performed on PBMCs. The sequence came from a boy under 18 in good health and CMV-seronegative. The chain employs TRBV5-4 and TRBJ2-7; possible D gene TRBD1, 6 bases. The CDR3 DNA reads as TGTGCCGGCAGCTTACAGGGCGAGGGCTACGAGCAGTACTTC. It translates to CAGSLQGEGYEQYF.